The clone carrying this T cell receptor (beta chain) was observed at least ten times. The antigen remains undetermined. The sample comes from a study of T cells after yellow fever vaccination. The study, taken as a whole, reports: Booster sampling recovered most clones from primary vaccination (under 98% CD4, approximately 88% CD8).

The J segment lost 7 bases and the V segment lost 4 bases, leaving 9 bases of the junction unmatched. The CDR3 has 15 amino acids. From germline, CDR1 is MNHNS and CDR2 SASEGT. TCRdb independently ran MiXCR on the 5' RACE reads; one entry per CDR3 protein. The sample contains 200,000 or so distinct CDR3 sequences, roughly 6.3% of which appear only once. The chain carries TRBV6-1 and TRBJ2-3, with 9 positions matching TRBD1. The input for sequencing was CD4+ T cells sorted from PBMCs, taken on the day of the yellow fever booster vaccination. The receptor was isolated from a young man who received the YFV17D yellow fever vaccine. CDR3 DNA: TGTGCCAGCAGTGCGACCGGGACAGGGTTGAATACGCAGTATTTT. This codes for CASSATGTGLNTQYF.